These 20 T cell receptor beta chains were all obtained from the same sample, sequenced in a study of blood T cells in healthy people across ages. Together with a sample-barcoded 5' primer, a J-beta primer mix was included in a second PCR lasting about 7 to 12 cycles. TCRdb recomputed calls from the 5' RACE reads with MiXCR, one row per CDR3 protein. The repertoire includes roughly 1.4 million distinct CDR3 sequences, approximately 59% of them detected once, and 6.7% sits in the top ten. Sequencing was done on a sample of blood. The receptors derive from a young man in good health.

This clonotype has more than one count but fewer than ten. The rearrangement links TRBV25-1 to TRBJ1-1; D unclear. The CDR3 extends over 11 amino acids. V lost 8 bases and J lost 0, with 4 bases in between. CDR1 MGHDK and CDR2 SYGVNS come from the germline V gene. CDR3: CASLMNTEAFF. The DNA of the CDR3 is TGTGCCAGCCTTATGAACACTGAAGCTTTCTTT.

CDR3 coding DNA: TGCAGCGTTCACCGGGACCCTCGCGATGGCTACACCTTC. Its protein is CSVHRDPRDGYTF. The chain links TRBV29-1 to TRBJ1-2, with D possibly TRBD1 on 5 matching bases. V dropped 5 bases and J dropped 6 bases, with 16 bases sitting between them. The CDR3 runs 13 residues. Germline CDR1 SQVTM, CDR2 ANQGSEA.

The rearrangement uses TRBV7-2 and TRBJ2-1; 16 nucleotides match TRBD2. The V and J ends lost 5 bases and 0 bases, in that order; junction bases with no gene match: 7. Germline values: CDR1 SGHTA, CDR2 FQGNSA. The length of the CDR3 is 19 residues. The CDR3 reads CASSLPGLAGGPSYNEQFF. The DNA for the CDR3 is TGTGCCAGCAGCCTACCGGGACTAGCGGGAGGGCCCTCCTACAATGAGCAGTTCTTC.

The chain employs TRBV4-1 and TRBJ1-2, with TRBD1 as a possible D gene (5 bases). The CDR3 length is 14 residues. V lost 1 base and J 4 bases, leaving 10 bases between the germline ends. Germline V gene lookup returns CDR1 MGHRA and CDR2 YSYEKL. CDR3 amino acids: CASSQVKGIYGYTF. The CDR3 region has the DNA TGCGCCAGCAGCCAAGTTAAGGGGATCTATGGCTACACCTTC.

This clonotype has at least ten counts. This sequence joins TRBV11-2 and TRBJ1-1, with D hard to call. This CDR3 is built from 11 residues. Germline CDR1 SGHAT, CDR2 FQNNGV. Trimming removed 6 bases from V and 6 bases from J, with 8 bases in between. CDR3 sequence reads: CASSLLSEAFF. CDR3 in DNA: TGTGCCAGCAGTTTACTCTCTGAAGCTTTCTTT. Based on the CDR3 plus reference TRBV11-2 and TRBJ1-1, the full variable domain is EAGVAQSPRYKIIEKRQSVAFWCNPISGHATLYWYQQILGQGPKLLIQFQNNGVVDDSQLPKDRFSAERLKGVDSTLKIQPAKLEDSAVYLCASSLLSEAFFGQGTRLTVV.

V and J are TRBV4-1 and TRBJ2-1; 7 bases map to TRBD1. Germline V gene lookup returns CDR1 MGHRA and CDR2 YSYEKL. V trimming: 1 base; J trimming: 5 bases; junction bases outside the gene matches: 5. The CDR3 has 15 amino acids. The CDR3 is CASSQGQGINNEQFF. The CDR3 nucleotides read TGCGCCAGCAGCCAAGGACAGGGTATTAACAATGAGCAGTTCTTC.

The rearrangement links TRBV20-1 to TRBJ1-2; D uncertain. Germline CDR1 is DFQATT and CDR2 is SNEGSKA (reference sequence). With 2 bases removed from V and 7 bases from J, the gap between germline ends came to 14 bases. The CDR3 spans 13 residues. Here the CDR3 reads CSARPDPSGGYTF. The CDR3, as DNA: TGCAGTGCTAGACCTGATCCCTCGGGTGGCTACACCTTC.

The V gene is TRBV5-6, the J gene TRBJ2-5; a possible D gene is TRBD2 (6 bases). Between the trimmed V and J ends, which lost 4 bases and 5 bases, there was a span of 24 bases. The germline V gene has CDR1 SGHDT and CDR2 YYEEEE. The CDR3 contains 17 residues. The CDR3 protein is CASSTRGVGGNGETQYF. The CDR3 region has the DNA TGTGCCAGCAGCACGAGAGGGGTCGGAGGGAATGGTGAGACCCAGTACTTC.

This clonotype was seen only a few times. V gene TRBV20-1 combines with J gene TRBJ2-5, with unresolved D. CDR3 size: 11 residues. V dropped 4 bases and J dropped 5 bases, with 8 bases sitting between them. Germline V gene sequence: CDR1 DFQATT, CDR2 SNEGSKA (reference sequence). DNA for the CDR3: TGCAGTGCTATATGGGGTGAGACCCAGTACTTC. Its translation: CSAIWGETQYF.

The rearrangement links TRBV5-1 to TRBJ1-2; tentative D call: TRBD1 (5 bases). V dropped 0 bases and J dropped 4 bases, with 16 bases sitting between them. The V gene's germline CDR1 is SGHRS and CDR2 YFSETQ. The CDR3 sequence is 16 residues long. Written as DNA, the CDR3 is TGCGCCAGCAGCTTGGTTCGTGCAGGGTCCCTCTATGGCTACACCTTC. Its protein product is CASSLVRAGSLYGYTF.

The V and J genes are TRBV20-1 and TRBJ2-3, with a possible D match to TRBD1 (6 bases). V was shortened by 1 base and J by 0 bases, with 14 bases between the two germline ends. The CDR3 is 16 residues long. In germline, CDR1 is DFQATT, CDR2 SNEGSKA (reference sequence). This CDR3 reads CSARAPTGPSTDTQYF. As DNA, the CDR3 is TGCAGTGCTAGAGCCCCGACAGGCCCGAGCACAGATACGCAGTATTTT.

The chain uses TRBV3-1 and TRBJ1-1; no definite D call. This CDR3 contains 13 residues. V lost 1 base and J lost 6, with 9 bases in between. Germline V lookup: CDR1 LGHDT, CDR2 YNNKEL (reference sequence). CDR3 loop: CASSQALAAEAFF. CDR3 nucleotide sequence: TGTGCCAGCAGCCAAGCCCTTGCGGCTGAAGCTTTCTTT. Filled out from reference TRBV3-1 and TRBJ1-1, the complete variable domain reads DTAVSQTPKYLVTQMGNDKSIKCEQNLGHDTMYWYKQDSKKFLKIMFSYNNKELIINETVPNRFSPKSPDKAHLNLHINSLELGDSAVYFCASSQALAAEAFFGQGTRLTVV.

In this sample, this clonotype turned up a few times. The chain is built from TRBV7-9 and TRBJ2-7; D uncertain. Germline V lookup: CDR1 SEHNR, CDR2 FQNEAQ (reference sequence). The CDR3 spans 13 residues. Deletions cut 2 bases from V and 5 bases from J, with 10 bases between. The CDR3 loop reads CASSLSRIDEQYF. The CDR3 DNA follows: TGTGCCAGCAGCTTAAGTAGGATCGACGAGCAGTACTTC.

The chain carries TRBV6-6 and TRBJ2-1; unclear D gene. V was pared by 5 bases and J by 2 bases, with 19 bases between. CDR1 is MNHNY and CDR2 is SVGAGI in the germline V gene (reference sequence). CDR3 length: 17 amino acids. The CDR3 bases are TGTGCCAGCAGTCCCAGGCGCCCTCTTGAAACCTACAATGAGCAGTTCTTC. Translation gives CASSPRRPLETYNEQFF.

The chain links TRBV7-2 to TRBJ2-6; the D is unclear. Deletions cut 5 bases from V and 2 bases from J, with 10 bases between. The CDR3 extends over 15 amino acids. From germline, CDR1 is SGHTA and CDR2 FQGNSA. The CDR3, as DNA: TGTGCCAGCAGCCCCTCCGTAACTGGGGCCAACGTCCTGACTTTC. Residues: CASSPSVTGANVLTF. Full variable domain (outside the CDR3, taken from reference TRBV7-2 and TRBJ2-6): GAGVSQSPSNKVTEKGKDVELRCDPISGHTALYWYRQSLGQGLEFLIYFQGNSAPDKSGLPSDRFSAERTGGSVSTLTIQRTQQEDSAVYLCASSPSVTGANVLTFGAGSRLTVL.

The CDR3 region has the DNA TGCAGTGCCGCAGGGGAGACCTACAATGAGCAGTACTTC. The encoded protein is CSAAGETYNEQYF. The chain couples TRBV20-1 to TRBJ2-7, with a tentative D call TRBD1 (6 bases). The CDR3 is 13 amino acids. The V gene's germline CDR1 is DFQATT and CDR2 SNEGSKA (reference sequence). V was cut by 6 bases and J by 7 bases, with 19 bases left in between.

The chain recombines TRBV4-1 with TRBJ2-3; 11 nucleotides align to TRBD2. With 5 bases clipped from V and 3 bases from J, the junction kept 13 bases outside the gene matches. The CDR3 covers 18 residues. Looked up from germline, CDR1 is MGHRA and CDR2 is YSYEKL. The CDR3 spells CASSSQSPRLAGTDTQYF. The CDR3 nucleotides are TGCGCCAGCAGCTCACAAAGTCCCCGACTAGCGGGGACAGATACGCAGTATTTT.

This chain links TRBV29-1 with TRBJ2-3; weak D call: TRBD1 (6 bases). The length of the CDR3 is 13 residues. V dropped 2 bases and J dropped 4 bases, with 10 bases sitting between them. Germline CDR1 is SQVTM and CDR2 is ANQGSEA. CDR3 region: CSVEQGPADTQYF. CDR3 sequence (DNA): TGCAGCGTTGAACAGGGGCCCGCAGATACGCAGTATTTT.

The gene calls are TRBV29-1 and TRBJ2-7; D perhaps matches TRBD2 (6 bases). The CDR3 loop spans 16 amino acids. CDR1 and CDR2 (germline): SQVTM, ANQGSEA. Trimming took 6 bases from V and 6 from J, leaving 27 bases between them. CDR3 protein: CSVRGRQLSEIFEQYF. In nucleotides, the CDR3 is TGCAGCGTGCGGGGAAGACAGCTCTCCGAAATTTTCGAGCAGTACTTC.

A remark on this clonotype: A much larger clone is a single base away; this may be a read error. The rearrangement uses TRBV29-1 and TRBJ2-7; D remains unclear. In germline, CDR1 is SQVTM, CDR2 ANQGSEA. CDR3 length: 11 amino acids. Deletions cut 7 bases from V and 0 bases from J, with 7 bases between. CDR3 loop: CSGESSYEQYF. CDR3 DNA: TGCAGCGGAGAGAGCTCCTACGAGCAGTACTTC.